The 27 T cell receptor beta chains presented below share a single source sample, sequenced in a study of T cell repertoires in cytomegalovirus infection. The antigens these receptors bind are not known. One entry per CDR3 protein results from TCRdb running MiXCR on the reads. The data contain about 480,000 distinct CDR3 sequences, more than 30% of them singletons. The source material was cultured PBMCs, sampled from culture after CMV antigen stimulation. All receptors come from a human donor in good health (CMV status not recorded). Some clones in this sample may be carry-over from other donors' samples.

A few counts support this clonotype. The chain employs TRBV7-9 and TRBJ1-4; D not certain. This CDR3 has 12 amino acids. The V end was cut by 6 bases, the J end by 8 bases, with 10 bases between. Germline values: CDR1 SEHNR, CDR2 FQNEAQ (reference sequence). CDR3 coding DNA: TGTGCCAGCAGTTTAAGCGGGGAAAAACTGTTTTTT. Translation gives CASSLSGEKLFF.

There are a few counts of this clonotype. The chain joins TRBV7-2 to TRBJ2-7; the D gene is possibly TRBD1 (5 bases). The CDR3 length is 14 residues. In germline, CDR1 is SGHTA, CDR2 FQGNSA. With 1 base removed from V and 2 bases from J, the gap between germline ends came to 9 bases. The CDR3 DNA follows: TGTGCCAGCAGCTTAGATTCCAGGGCCTACGAGCAGTACTTC. Its translation is CASSLDSRAYEQYF.

This clonotype was seen repeatedly, ten times or more. The rearrangement uses TRBV7-2 and TRBJ2-7, with D possibly being TRBD2 (7 bases). Germline-derived CDR1 and CDR2 are SGHTA and FQGNSA. The CDR3 contains 14 residues. The germline V and J ends were trimmed by 1 base and 11 bases, with 18 bases remaining between them. CDR3 sequence: CASSLEVSGGSKYF. The CDR3 nucleotides read TGTGCCAGCAGCTTAGAGGTTTCGGGGGGCAGTAAGTACTTC.

This clonotype was picked up a small number of times. This sequence joins TRBV11-3 and TRBJ2-1; 8 bases agree with TRBD2. This CDR3 comprises 17 residues. Trimming cost V 2 bases and J 2 bases; bases outside gene matches: 8. Germline CDR1 reads SGHNT; CDR2 reads YENEEA. The CDR3 here is CASSLFSGNLPYNEQFF. CDR3 DNA sequence: TGTGCCAGCAGCTTATTTAGCGGGAATCTTCCCTACAATGAGCAGTTCTTC. Drawing the rest from reference TRBV11-3 and TRBJ2-1, the complete variable domain is EAGVVQSPRYKIIEKKQPVAFWCNPISGHNTLYWYLQNLGQGPELLIRYENEEAVDDSQLPKDRFSAERLKGVDSTLKIQPAELGDSAVYLCASSLFSGNLPYNEQFFGPGTRLTVL.

Regarding this clonotype: Given a much more abundant clone one base away, this may be a read error. The chain couples TRBV7-2 to TRBJ1-5; the D is unclear. Germline V CDR1 and CDR2: SGHTA, FQGNSA. CDR3 size: 15 residues. V was clipped by 0 bases and J by 3 bases, with 9 bases between them. This CDR3 reads CASSLAPSDNQPQHF. DNA for the CDR3: TGTGCCAGCAGCTTAGCGCCGTCGGACAATCAGCCCCAGCATTTT.

This clonotype occurred a few times. This sequence joins TRBV11-3 and TRBJ2-2; no clear D. CDR1 is SGHNT and CDR2 is YENEEA in the germline V gene. The V gene lost 5 bases and the J gene lost 3 bases, with 13 bases spanning the gap. The CDR3 spans 15 residues. CDR3 DNA: TGTGCCAGCAGCCGAGATCGGACCCACACCGGGGAGCTGTTTTTT. Translation: CASSRDRTHTGELFF.

This sequence joins TRBV6-6 and TRBJ2-3; 10 nucleotides line up with TRBD2. Trimming cost V 4 bases and J 8 bases; bases outside gene matches: 18. The V gene's germline CDR1 is MNHNY and CDR2 SVGAGI (reference sequence). The CDR3 consists of 18 residues. The CDR3 DNA is TGTGCCAGCAGTTCCGATTACTTAGCGGGAGGCCGGCGTAGTACGCAGTATTTT. As protein: CASSSDYLAGGRRSTQYF.

In this sample, this clonotype turned up many times. The gene calls are TRBV11-2 and TRBJ2-3; D may correspond to TRBD1 or TRBD2 (6 bases each). Per germline, CDR1 SGHAT and CDR2 FQNNGV. This CDR3 is 15 amino acids long. Trimming stripped 1 base from V and 4 bases from J, with 12 bases between. The CDR3 region has the DNA TGTGCCAGCAGCTTAGGGGGGGCAGCAGCAGATACGCAGTATTTT. Translated, it gives CASSLGGAAADTQYF.

The V gene is TRBV12-3 or TRBV12-4, the J gene TRBJ2-3; D call uncertain. The length of the CDR3 is 15 residues. Trimming cost V 0 bases and J 6 bases, with 13 bases left between them. CDR3 in DNA: TGTGCCAGCAGTTTAGCAGCCACAACTGGTGATACGCAGTATTTT. Protein: CASSLAATTGDTQYF.

This clonotype was counted a few times. This rearrangement joins TRBV28 to TRBJ2-4; D might be TRBD1 or TRBD2, each matching 6 bases. V lost 3 bases, J lost 13 bases, and 13 bases lay in between. In germline, CDR1 is MDHEN, CDR2 SYDVKM. This CDR3 spans 12 amino acids. CDR3 DNA: TGTGCCAGCAGTTTGGGTACAGGGAGGCAGTACTTC. The encoded protein is CASSLGTGRQYF.

This sequence joins TRBV28 and TRBJ2-2; D uncertain. Germline CDR1 is MDHEN and CDR2 is SYDVKM. V was shortened by 6 bases and J by 6 bases, with 11 bases between the two germline ends. The CDR3 extends over 13 amino acids. CDR3 DNA sequence: TGTGCCAGCAGCCAGATAGCTCCCGGGGAGCTGTTTTTT. As protein: CASSQIAPGELFF.

The chain carries TRBV6-5 and TRBJ2-1, with 7 positions matching TRBD2. Losses at the gene ends were 0 bases for V and 8 bases for J; bases not matched to a gene: 10. Germline V gives CDR1 MNHEY, CDR2 SVGAGI. The CDR3 sequence is 16 residues long. CDR3 amino acids: CASSYSAAGVWDEQFF. The CDR3 DNA reads TGTGCCAGCAGTTACTCTGCGGCGGGAGTATGGGATGAGCAGTTCTTC.

This clonotype came up a few times. The rearrangement joins TRBV4-1 to TRBJ1-5, with D possibly being TRBD1 (5 bases). In germline, CDR1 is MGHRA, CDR2 YSYEKL. CDR3 length: 16 residues. V lost 1 base to trimming and J lost 3 bases, with 13 bases between them. The CDR3 nucleotides are TGCGCCAGCAGCCAAGGCCCTGGACATTCCAATCAGCCCCAGCATTTT. It encodes CASSQGPGHSNQPQHF.

The V gene is TRBV7-9, the J gene TRBJ2-1; no definite D call. Germline V gene lookup returns CDR1 SEHNR and CDR2 FQNEAQ (reference sequence). The CDR3 length is 18 residues. The ends were cut back, 5 bases at V and 8 bases at J, with 28 bases in the middle. Here the CDR3 reads CASSLYVLADQLWDEQFF. The CDR3 region has the DNA TGTGCCAGCAGCCTGTACGTACTGGCGGACCAACTTTGGGATGAGCAGTTCTTC.

The chain employs TRBV11-2 and TRBJ2-3; 7 bases match TRBD1. Germline CDR1 reads SGHAT; CDR2 reads FQNNGV. Trimming took 8 bases from V and 6 from J; bases not matched to a gene: 14. The CDR3 sequence is 15 residues long. CDR3 bases: TGTGCCAGCCTCCGGGCGGGCCAGGGGGTGGATACGCAGTATTTT. Amino acids: CASLRAGQGVDTQYF.

This clonotype was detected many times. The gene calls are TRBV9 and TRBJ1-5, with D maybe TRBD1 (6 bases). The length of the CDR3 is 16 residues. Trimming removed 4 bases from V and 0 bases from J, with 14 bases in between. Germline V gene data show CDR1 as SGDLS and CDR2 as YYNGEE. CDR3 protein: CASSSGQRYSNQPQHF. As DNA, the CDR3 is TGTGCCAGCAGCTCCGGACAGAGGTATAGCAATCAGCCCCAGCATTTT.

This clonotype was seen repeatedly, ten times or more. The rearrangement joins TRBV7-2 to TRBJ1-5, with TRBD1 as a possible D gene (6 bases). The germline V gene encodes CDR1 SGHTA and CDR2 FQGNSA. The CDR3 is made up of 13 amino acids. Between the trimmed V and J ends, which lost 8 bases and 7 bases, there was a span of 15 bases. CDR3 protein: CASEGDPDQPQHF. The CDR3 nucleotides read TGTGCCAGCGAGGGGGACCCGGACCAGCCCCAGCATTTT.

This clonotype came up a few times. V is TRBV5-4 and J is TRBJ1-1; TRBD1 aligns across 7 bases. Germline CDR1 and CDR2: SGHNT and YYREEE (reference sequence). The CDR3 is 15 amino acids. V shed 4 bases, J shed 0 bases, and the junction held 6 bases outside the gene matches. The CDR3 protein is CASSPQGVLNTEAFF. The CDR3 DNA is TGTGCCAGCAGCCCCCAGGGGGTATTGAACACTGAAGCTTTCTTT.

In its sample, this clonotype was seen many times. The chain carries TRBV6-2 or TRBV6-3 and TRBJ2-1; 9 bases fit TRBD2. This CDR3 has 16 amino acids. Trimming at V came to 6 bases and at J to 2 bases, leaving 8 bases not matched to a gene. The germline V gene encodes CDR1 MNHEY and CDR2 SVGEGT. The CDR3 sequence: CASSSSGTSTYNEQFF. CDR3 bases: TGTGCCAGCAGCAGTTCCGGGACTAGCACCTACAATGAGCAGTTCTTC.

This chain links TRBV7-2 with TRBJ2-5; 13 bases agree with TRBD2. Trimming at V came to 0 bases and at J to 7 bases, leaving 5 bases not matched to a gene. CDR1 and CDR2 from the germline V gene are SGHTA and FQGNSA. CDR3 length: 16 amino acids. CDR3 nucleotides: TGTGCCAGCAGCTTAGCGGGGACTAGCGGGATGGCGACCCAGTACTTC. Translation: CASSLAGTSGMATQYF.

The V call is TRBV5-1, the J call TRBJ2-7, with 10 bases identical to TRBD1. V lost 6 bases, J lost 4 bases, and 7 bases stayed unmatched. The germline V gene encodes CDR1 SGHRS and CDR2 YFSETQ. This CDR3 spans 14 amino acids. The CDR3 here is CASTPWTGGYEQYF. Here the CDR3 DNA reads TGCGCCAGCACCCCATGGACAGGGGGATACGAGCAGTACTTC.

The V and J genes are TRBV6-2 or TRBV6-3 and TRBJ1-1, with a weak D call TRBD1 (6 bases). V lost 11 bases and J 0 bases, leaving 16 bases between the germline ends. In germline, CDR1 is MNHEY, CDR2 SVGEGT. This CDR3 contains 14 residues. The CDR3 loop reads CASSEGHMNTEAFF. Written as DNA, the CDR3 is TGTGCCTCTTCGGAGGGACATATGAACACTGAAGCTTTCTTT.

The chain is built from TRBV4-1 and TRBJ1-2; the match to TRBD1 covers 7 bases. The CDR3 length is 21 residues. Germline lookup yields CDR1 MGHRA and CDR2 YSYEKL. Germline trimming cut 4 bases from V and 3 bases from J; bases unmatched to any gene: 26. CDR3 bases: TGCGCCAGCAGCCCCGTCGTGTTTCGGGACAGACGAAGGACGGGGGACTATGGCTACACCTTC. Amino acids: CASSPVVFRDRRRTGDYGYTF.

The V and J genes are TRBV29-1 and TRBJ2-3, with D tentatively TRBD2 (5 bases). The CDR3 extends over 12 amino acids. CDR1 and CDR2 from the germline V gene are SQVTM and ANQGSEA. V lost 7 bases to trimming and J lost 2 bases, with 10 bases between them. The CDR3 DNA reads as TGCAGCGGAGGAGGTAACACAGATACGCAGTATTTT. Its protein product is CSGGGNTDTQYF.

This clonotype occurred a few times. The V and J genes are TRBV28 and TRBJ2-6, with D tentatively TRBD1 or TRBD2 (5 bases each). Germline V gives CDR1 MDHEN, CDR2 SYDVKM. CDR3 size: 18 residues. Between the trimmed V and J ends, which lost 2 bases and 0 bases, there was a span of 14 bases. The chain's CDR3 is CASSLLGTVNSGANVLTF. CDR3 bases: TGTGCCAGCAGTTTACTCGGGACCGTAAACTCTGGGGCCAACGTCCTGACTTTC.

This clonotype was seen more than once but under ten times. The V gene is TRBV6-5, the J gene TRBJ1-1; D is perhaps TRBD1 (5 bases). The V end was cut by 6 bases, the J end by 3 bases, with 11 bases between. The CDR3 has 13 residues. The germline gives CDR1 MNHEY, CDR2 SVGAGI. CDR3 DNA: TGTGCCAGCAGCAACCGGGACCACACTGAAGCTTTCTTT. Translated: CASSNRDHTEAFF.

The sample holds a few counts of this clonotype. The chain carries TRBV27 and TRBJ2-1; D is possibly TRBD1 (6 bases). V lost 5 bases to trimming and J lost 3 bases, with 17 bases between them. The V gene's germline CDR1 is MNHEY and CDR2 SMNVEV (reference sequence). The CDR3 has 16 amino acids. CDR3 DNA: TGTGCCAGCAGTCCCTACAGACAGGATATCTACAATGAGCAGTTCTTC. Amino acids: CASSPYRQDIYNEQFF.